This TCR beta chain was sequenced in a study of Ad26.COV2.S vaccination and SARS-CoV-2 variants. Study-level information: Donor got 5x10^10 or 1x10^11 viral particles of Ad26.COV2.S.

The junction had 8 bases not matched to a gene; V was cut back by 2 bases and J by 4 bases. The germline gives CDR1 SGHTA, CDR2 FQGNSA. This CDR3 has 17 amino acids. Generated by immunoSEQ multiplex PCR, the TCRdb table keeps only in-frame clones and is missing some. The sample lists 350,000 to 450,000 clones, about 88% occurring once. Sample treatment: 19 received Ad26.COV2.S at low or high dose, single or two shots; several received placebo; per-sample allocation not given. Specimen acquisition occurred on day 63 following the initial vaccine or placebo injection. This clone was observed a single time.

The material was peripheral blood, obtained in a trial of Ad26.COV2.S vaccine versus placebo. This TCR was recovered from a person between 18 and 65 years old who received the Ad26.COV2.S COVID-19 vaccine or a placebo. The V and J genes are TRBV7-2 and TRBJ2-2, with TRBD2 identical over 9 bases. The CDR3 spells CASSLSRGRAGTGELFF. The CDR3 coding sequence is TGTGCCAGCAGCTTAAGCCGCGGGAGGGCGGGCACCGGGGAGCTGTTTTTT.